The clone carrying this TCR beta chain was seen ten or more times. TCRdb re-derived calls from the 5' RACE reads in MiXCR, one entry per CDR3 protein. The table shows some 49,000 distinct CDR3 sequences, with approximately 14% occurring only once. Time point: longitudinal time-point 2. The entry originates in a study of neurological immune-mediated disorders. Input material: PBMCs. This clonotype was sampled from a male donor with HTLV-1-associated myelopathy (HAM/TSP).

The CDR3 nucleotides are TGCAGTGCTTTTACTAGCGCGGAGACCCAGTACTTC. Protein product: CSAFTSAETQYF. The chain uses TRBV20-1 and TRBJ2-5, with 7 bases matching TRBD2. V shed 5 bases and J 5 bases; nucleotides not matched to a gene: 5. CDR1 is DFQATT, CDR2 SNEGSKA, per germline (reference sequence). CDR3 length: 12 residues.